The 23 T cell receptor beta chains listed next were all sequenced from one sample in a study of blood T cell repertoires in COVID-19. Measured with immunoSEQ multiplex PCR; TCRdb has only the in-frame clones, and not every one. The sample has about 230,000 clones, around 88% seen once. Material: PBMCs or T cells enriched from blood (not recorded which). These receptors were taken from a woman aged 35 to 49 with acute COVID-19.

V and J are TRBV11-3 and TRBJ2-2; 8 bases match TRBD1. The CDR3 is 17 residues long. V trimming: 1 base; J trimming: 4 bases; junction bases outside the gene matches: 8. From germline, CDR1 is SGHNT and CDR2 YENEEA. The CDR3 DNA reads TGTGCCAGCAGCTTAGGGCCGGACAGGGTAATCACCGGGGAGCTGTTTTTT. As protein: CASSLGPDRVITGELFF. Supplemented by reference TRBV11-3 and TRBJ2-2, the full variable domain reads EAGVVQSPRYKIIEKKQPVAFWCNPISGHNTLYWYLQNLGQGPELLIRYENEEAVDDSQLPKDRFSAERLKGVDSTLKIQPAELGDSAVYLCASSLGPDRVITGELFFGEGSRLTVL.

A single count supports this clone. Here the CDR3 DNA reads TGTGCCAGCAGCCCGACAGGGGGGGATGAAAAACTGTTTTTT. Translating gives CASSPTGGDEKLFF. This chain links TRBV5-4 with TRBJ1-4; 9 bases are shared with TRBD1. The J segment lost 6 bases and the V segment lost 4 bases, leaving 4 bases of the junction unmatched. The CDR3 is 14 amino acids. Germline CDR1 and CDR2: SGHNT and YYREEE (reference sequence). Variable domain in full (rest from reference TRBV5-4 and TRBJ1-4): ETGVTQSPTHLIKTRGQQVTLRCSSQSGHNTVSWYQQALGQGPQFIFQYYREEENGRGNFPPRFSGLQFPNYSSELNVNALELDDSALYLCASSPTGGDEKLFFGSGTQLSVL.

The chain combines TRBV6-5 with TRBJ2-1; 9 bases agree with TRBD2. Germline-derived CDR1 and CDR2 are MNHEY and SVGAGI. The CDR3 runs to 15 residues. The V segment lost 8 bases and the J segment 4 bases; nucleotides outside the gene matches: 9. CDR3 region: CASGAGGPRYNEQFF. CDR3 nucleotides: TGTGCCAGCGGGGCGGGAGGGCCCCGTTACAATGAGCAGTTCTTC.

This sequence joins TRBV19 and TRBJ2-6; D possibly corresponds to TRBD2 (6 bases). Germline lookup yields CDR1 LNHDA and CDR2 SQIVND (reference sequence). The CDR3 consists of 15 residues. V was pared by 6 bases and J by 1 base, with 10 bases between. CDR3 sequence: CASSPGGSGANVLTF. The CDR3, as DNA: TGTGCCAGTAGCCCCGGGGGTTCTGGGGCCAACGTCCTGACTTTC.

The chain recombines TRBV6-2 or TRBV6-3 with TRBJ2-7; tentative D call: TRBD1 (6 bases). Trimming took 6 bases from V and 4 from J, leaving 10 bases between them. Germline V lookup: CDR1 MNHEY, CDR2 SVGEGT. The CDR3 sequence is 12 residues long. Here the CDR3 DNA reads TGTGCCAGCAGCCCAGGGGTTTACGAGCAGTACGTC. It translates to CASSPGVYEQYV.

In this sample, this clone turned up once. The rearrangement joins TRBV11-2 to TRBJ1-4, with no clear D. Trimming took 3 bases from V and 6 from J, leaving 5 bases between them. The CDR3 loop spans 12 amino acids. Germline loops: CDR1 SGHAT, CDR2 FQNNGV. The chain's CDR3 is CASSFFHEKLFF. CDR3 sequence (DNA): TGTGCCAGCAGCTTCTTTCATGAAAAACTGTTTTTT.

This CDR3 reads CAIRDKGLAGASEFF. CDR3 nucleotides: TGTGCCATCAGAGATAAGGGACTAGCGGGGGCCTCAGAGTTCTTC. The chain uses TRBV10-3 and TRBJ2-1; 14 positions agree with TRBD2. The CDR3 is 15 amino acids. CDR1 is ENHRY and CDR2 is SYGVKD in the germline V gene. Trimming removed 6 bases from V and 14 bases from J; junction bases left unmatched: 12.

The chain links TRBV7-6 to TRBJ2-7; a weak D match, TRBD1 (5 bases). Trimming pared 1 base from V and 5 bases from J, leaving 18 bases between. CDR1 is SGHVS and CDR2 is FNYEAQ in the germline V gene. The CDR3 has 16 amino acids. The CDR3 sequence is CASSLGSVGGADEQYF. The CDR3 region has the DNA TGTGCCAGCAGCTTAGGTTCCGTCGGTGGGGCCGACGAGCAGTACTTC.

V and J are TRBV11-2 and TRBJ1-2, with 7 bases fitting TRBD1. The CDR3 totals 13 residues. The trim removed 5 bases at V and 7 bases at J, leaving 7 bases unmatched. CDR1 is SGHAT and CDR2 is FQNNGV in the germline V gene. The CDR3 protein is CASSERGRVGYTF. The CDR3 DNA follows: TGTGCCAGCAGCGAGAGGGGGCGCGTTGGCTACACCTTC.

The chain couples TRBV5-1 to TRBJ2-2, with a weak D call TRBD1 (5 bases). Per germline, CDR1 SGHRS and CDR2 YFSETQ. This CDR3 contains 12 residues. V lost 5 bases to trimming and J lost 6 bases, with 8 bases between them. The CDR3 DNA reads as TGCGCCAGCAGTCTAGGGGCCGGGGAGCTGTTTTTT. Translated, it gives CASSLGAGELFF.

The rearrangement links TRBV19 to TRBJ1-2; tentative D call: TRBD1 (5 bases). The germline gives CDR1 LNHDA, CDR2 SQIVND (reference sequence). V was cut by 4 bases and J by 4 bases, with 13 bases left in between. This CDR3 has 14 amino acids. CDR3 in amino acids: CASSSRGISYGYTF. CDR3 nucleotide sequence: TGTGCCAGTAGTAGTAGGGGCATTAGCTATGGCTACACCTTC.

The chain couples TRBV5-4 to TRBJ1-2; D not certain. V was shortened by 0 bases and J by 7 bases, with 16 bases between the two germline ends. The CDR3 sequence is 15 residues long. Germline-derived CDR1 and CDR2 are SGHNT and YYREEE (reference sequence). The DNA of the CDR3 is TGTGCCAGCAGCTTGGGCGGAGGGCGGGCTACTGGCTACACCTTC. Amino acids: CASSLGGGRATGYTF.

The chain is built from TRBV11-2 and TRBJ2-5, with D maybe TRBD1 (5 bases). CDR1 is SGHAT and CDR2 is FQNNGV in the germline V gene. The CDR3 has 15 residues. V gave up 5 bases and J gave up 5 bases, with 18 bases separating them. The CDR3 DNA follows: TGTGCCAGCAGCCTTATCCTCACAGGTTTCGAGACCCAGTACTTC. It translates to CASSLILTGFETQYF.

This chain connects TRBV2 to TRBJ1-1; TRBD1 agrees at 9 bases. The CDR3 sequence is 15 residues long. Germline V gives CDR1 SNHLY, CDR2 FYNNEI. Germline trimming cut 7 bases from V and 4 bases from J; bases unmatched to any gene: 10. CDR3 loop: CASTIQGARSTEAFF. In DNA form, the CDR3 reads TGTGCCAGCACCATACAGGGGGCGCGAAGCACTGAAGCTTTCTTT.

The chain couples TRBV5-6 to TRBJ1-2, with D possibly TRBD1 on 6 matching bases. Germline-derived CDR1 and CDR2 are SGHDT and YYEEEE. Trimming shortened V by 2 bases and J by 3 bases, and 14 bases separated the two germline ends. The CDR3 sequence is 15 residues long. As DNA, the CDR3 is TGTGCCAGCAGCTTTATTCCAGGGGCGGACTATGGCTACACCTTC. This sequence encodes CASSFIPGADYGYTF.

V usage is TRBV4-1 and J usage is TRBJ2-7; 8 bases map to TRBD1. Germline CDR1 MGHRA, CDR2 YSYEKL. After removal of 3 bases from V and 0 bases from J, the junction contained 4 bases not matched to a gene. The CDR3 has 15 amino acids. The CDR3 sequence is CASSHAGTGSYEQYF. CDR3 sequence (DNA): TGCGCCAGCAGCCACGCCGGGACAGGCTCCTACGAGCAGTACTTC.

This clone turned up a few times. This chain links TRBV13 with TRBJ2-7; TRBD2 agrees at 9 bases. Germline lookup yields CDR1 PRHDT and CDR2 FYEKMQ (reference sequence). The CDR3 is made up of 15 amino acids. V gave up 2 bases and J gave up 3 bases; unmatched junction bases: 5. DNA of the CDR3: TGTGCCAGCAGCTTACGATCTAGCGGGAACTACGAGCAGTACGTC. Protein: CASSLRSSGNYEQYV.

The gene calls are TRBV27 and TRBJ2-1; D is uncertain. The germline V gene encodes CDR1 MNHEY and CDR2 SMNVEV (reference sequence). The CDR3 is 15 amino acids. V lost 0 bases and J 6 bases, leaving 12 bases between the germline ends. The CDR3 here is CASSLSGPFPNEQFF. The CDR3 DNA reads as TGTGCCAGCAGTTTATCGGGCCCCTTTCCCAATGAGCAGTTCTTC.

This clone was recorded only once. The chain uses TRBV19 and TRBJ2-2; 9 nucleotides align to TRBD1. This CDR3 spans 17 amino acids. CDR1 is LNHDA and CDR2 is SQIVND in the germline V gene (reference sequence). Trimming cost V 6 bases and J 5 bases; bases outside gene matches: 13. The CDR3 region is CASRTGGAGIWTGELFF. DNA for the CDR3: TGTGCCAGTAGAACAGGGGGCGCTGGTATATGGACCGGGGAGCTGTTTTTT.

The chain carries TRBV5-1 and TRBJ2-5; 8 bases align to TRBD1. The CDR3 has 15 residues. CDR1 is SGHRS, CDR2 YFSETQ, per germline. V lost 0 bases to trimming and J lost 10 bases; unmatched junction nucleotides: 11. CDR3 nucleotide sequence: TGCGCCAGCAGCTTGGGGGACAGGATCCTAGCTGTCCAGTACTTC. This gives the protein CASSLGDRILAVQYF.

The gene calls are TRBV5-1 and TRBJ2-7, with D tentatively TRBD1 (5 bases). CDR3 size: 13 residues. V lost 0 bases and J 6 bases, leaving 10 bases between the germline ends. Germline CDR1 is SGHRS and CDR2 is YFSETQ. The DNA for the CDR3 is TGCGCCAGCAGCTTGGGGCAGGGCGGCGAGCAGTACTTC. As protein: CASSLGQGGEQYF.

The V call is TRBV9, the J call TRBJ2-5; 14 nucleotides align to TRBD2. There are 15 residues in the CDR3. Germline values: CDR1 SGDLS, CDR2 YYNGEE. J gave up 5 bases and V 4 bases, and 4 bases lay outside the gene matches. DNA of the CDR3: TGTGCCAGCAGCTCCAGGACTAGCGGGAGGGAGACCCAGTACTTC. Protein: CASSSRTSGRETQYF.

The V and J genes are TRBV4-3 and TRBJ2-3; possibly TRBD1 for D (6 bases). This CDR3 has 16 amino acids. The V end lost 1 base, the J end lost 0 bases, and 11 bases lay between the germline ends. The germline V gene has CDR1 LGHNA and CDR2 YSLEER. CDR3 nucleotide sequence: TGCGCCAGCAGCCAAGGGGGGCGATTGAGCACAGATACGCAGTATTTT. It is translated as CASSQGGRLSTDTQYF.